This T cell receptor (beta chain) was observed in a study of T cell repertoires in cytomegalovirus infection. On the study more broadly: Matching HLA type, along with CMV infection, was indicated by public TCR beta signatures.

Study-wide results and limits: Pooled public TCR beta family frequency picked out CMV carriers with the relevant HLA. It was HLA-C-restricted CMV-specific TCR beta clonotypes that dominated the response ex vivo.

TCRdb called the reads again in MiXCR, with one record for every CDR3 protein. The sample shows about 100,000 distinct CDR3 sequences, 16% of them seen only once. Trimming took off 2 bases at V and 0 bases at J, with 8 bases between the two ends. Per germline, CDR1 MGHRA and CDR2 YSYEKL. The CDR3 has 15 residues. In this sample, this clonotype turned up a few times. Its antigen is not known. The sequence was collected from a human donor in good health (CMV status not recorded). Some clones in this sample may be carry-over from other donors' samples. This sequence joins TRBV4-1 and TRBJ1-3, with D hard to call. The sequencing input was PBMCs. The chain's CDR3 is CASSQRLVSGNTIYF. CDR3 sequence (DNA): TGCGCCAGCAGCCAACGACTGGTCTCTGGAAACACCATATATTTT.